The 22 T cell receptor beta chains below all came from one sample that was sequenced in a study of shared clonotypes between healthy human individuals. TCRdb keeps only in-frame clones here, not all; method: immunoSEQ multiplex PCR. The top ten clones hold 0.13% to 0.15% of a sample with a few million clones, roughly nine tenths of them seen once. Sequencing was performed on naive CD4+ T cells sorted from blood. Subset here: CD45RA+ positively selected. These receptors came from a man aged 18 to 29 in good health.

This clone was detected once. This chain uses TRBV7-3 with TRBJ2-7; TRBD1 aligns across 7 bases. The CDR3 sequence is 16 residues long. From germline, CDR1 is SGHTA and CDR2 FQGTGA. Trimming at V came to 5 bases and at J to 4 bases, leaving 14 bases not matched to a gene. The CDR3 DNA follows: TGTGCCAGCAGCGCCACGGACAGGAAAGTAAGGTACGAGCAGTACTTC. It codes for CASSATDRKVRYEQYF.

The CDR3 protein is CASSRFLAGQETQYF. DNA of the CDR3: TGCGCCAGCAGCCGTTTTTTAGCGGGGCAAGAGACCCAGTACTTC. This chain connects TRBV4-1 to TRBJ2-5; 8 bases are shared with TRBD2. CDR1 is MGHRA, CDR2 YSYEKL, per germline. The CDR3 spans 15 residues. Losses at the gene ends were 4 bases for V and 2 bases for J; bases not matched to a gene: 6.

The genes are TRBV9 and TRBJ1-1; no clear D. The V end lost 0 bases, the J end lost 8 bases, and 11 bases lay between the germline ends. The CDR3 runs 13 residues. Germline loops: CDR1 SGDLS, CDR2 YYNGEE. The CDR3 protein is CASSVVPRLEAFF. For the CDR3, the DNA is TGTGCCAGCAGCGTAGTCCCCAGGCTAGAAGCTTTCTTT.

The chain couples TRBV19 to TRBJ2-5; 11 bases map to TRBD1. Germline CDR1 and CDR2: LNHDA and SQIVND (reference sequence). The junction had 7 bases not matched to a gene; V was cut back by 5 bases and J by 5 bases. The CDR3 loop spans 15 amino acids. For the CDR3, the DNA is TGTGCCAGTAGTCTGGACAGGGGGCGAGGCGAGACCCAGTACTTC. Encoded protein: CASSLDRGRGETQYF.

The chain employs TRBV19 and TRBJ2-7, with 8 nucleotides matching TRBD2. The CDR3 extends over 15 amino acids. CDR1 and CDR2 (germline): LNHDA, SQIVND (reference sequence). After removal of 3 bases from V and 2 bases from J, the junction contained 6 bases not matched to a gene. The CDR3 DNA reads TGTGCCAGTAGTATCCAAGCGGGGGCCGCCTACGAGCAGTACTTC. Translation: CASSIQAGAAYEQYF.

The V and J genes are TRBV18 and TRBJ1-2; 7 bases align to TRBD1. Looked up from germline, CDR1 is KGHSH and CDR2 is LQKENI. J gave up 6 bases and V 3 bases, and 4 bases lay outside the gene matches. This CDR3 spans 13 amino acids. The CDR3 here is CASSPGTDNGYTF. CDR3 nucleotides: TGTGCCAGCTCACCTGGGACAGACAATGGCTACACCTTC.

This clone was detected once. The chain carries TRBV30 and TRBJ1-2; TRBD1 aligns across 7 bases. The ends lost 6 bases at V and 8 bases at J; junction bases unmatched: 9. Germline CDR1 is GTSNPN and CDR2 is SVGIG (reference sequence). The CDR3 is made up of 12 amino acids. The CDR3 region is CACPSGGGGYTF. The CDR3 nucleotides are TGTGCCTGCCCTTCAGGGGGAGGCGGCTACACCTTC.

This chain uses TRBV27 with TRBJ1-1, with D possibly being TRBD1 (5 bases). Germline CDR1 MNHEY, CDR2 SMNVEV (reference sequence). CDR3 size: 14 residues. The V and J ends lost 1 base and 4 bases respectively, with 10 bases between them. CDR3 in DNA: TGTGCCAGCAGTTTATGGCAGGGTGGCACTGAAGCTTTCTTT. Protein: CASSLWQGGTEAFF.

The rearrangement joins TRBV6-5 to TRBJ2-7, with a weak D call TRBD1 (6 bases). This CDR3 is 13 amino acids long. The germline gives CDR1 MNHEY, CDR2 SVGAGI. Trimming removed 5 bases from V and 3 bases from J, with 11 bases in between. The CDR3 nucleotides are TGTGCCAGCAGTAACAGGGTCAACTACGAGCAGTACTTC. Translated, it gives CASSNRVNYEQYF.

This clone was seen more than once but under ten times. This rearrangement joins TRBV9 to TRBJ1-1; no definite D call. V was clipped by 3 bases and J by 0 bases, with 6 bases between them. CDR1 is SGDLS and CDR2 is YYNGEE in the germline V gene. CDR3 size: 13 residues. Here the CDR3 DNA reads TGTGCCAGCAGCGGATCGATGAACACTGAAGCTTTCTTT. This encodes CASSGSMNTEAFF.

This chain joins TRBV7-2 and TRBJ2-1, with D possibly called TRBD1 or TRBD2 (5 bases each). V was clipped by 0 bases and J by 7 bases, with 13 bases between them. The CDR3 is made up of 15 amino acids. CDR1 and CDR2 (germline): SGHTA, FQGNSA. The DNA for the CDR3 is TGTGCCAGCAGCTTAGCGAACGGGGCTAATAATGAGCAGTTCTTC. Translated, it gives CASSLANGANNEQFF.

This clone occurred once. The CDR3 bases are TGTGCCAGCAGTGACCCGGGGCGGGGGAATGAGCAGTTCTTC. Its translation: CASSDPGRGNEQFF. The V call is TRBV2, the J call TRBJ2-1; TRBD2 matches 7 bases. V was clipped by 3 bases and J by 7 bases; unmatched bases: 6. The CDR3 extends over 14 amino acids. In germline, CDR1 is SNHLY, CDR2 FYNNEI.

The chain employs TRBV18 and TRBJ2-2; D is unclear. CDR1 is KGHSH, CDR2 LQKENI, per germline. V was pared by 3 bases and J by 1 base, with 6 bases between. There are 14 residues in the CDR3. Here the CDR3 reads CASSPMGNTGELFF. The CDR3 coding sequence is TGTGCCAGCTCACCGATGGGGAACACCGGGGAGCTGTTTTTT.

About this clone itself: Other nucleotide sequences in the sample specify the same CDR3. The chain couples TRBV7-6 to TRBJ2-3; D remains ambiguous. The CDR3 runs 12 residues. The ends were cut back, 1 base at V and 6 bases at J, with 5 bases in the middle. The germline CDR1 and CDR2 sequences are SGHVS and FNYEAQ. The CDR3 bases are TGTGCCAGCAGCTTAGGGCCGGATACGCAGTATTTT. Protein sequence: CASSLGPDTQYF.

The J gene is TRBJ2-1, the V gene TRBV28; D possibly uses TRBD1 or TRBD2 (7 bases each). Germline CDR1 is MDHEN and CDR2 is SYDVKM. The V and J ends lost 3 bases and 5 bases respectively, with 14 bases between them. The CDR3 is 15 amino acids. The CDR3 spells CASSFLQGGNNEQFF. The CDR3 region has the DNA TGTGCCAGCAGTTTTCTGCAGGGGGGGAACAATGAGCAGTTCTTC.

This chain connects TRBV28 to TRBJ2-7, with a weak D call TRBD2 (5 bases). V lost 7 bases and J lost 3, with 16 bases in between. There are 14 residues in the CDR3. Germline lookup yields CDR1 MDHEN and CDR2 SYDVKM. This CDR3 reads CASTVAGSGYEQYF. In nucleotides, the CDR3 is TGTGCCAGCACCGTGGCGGGCAGTGGCTACGAGCAGTACTTC.

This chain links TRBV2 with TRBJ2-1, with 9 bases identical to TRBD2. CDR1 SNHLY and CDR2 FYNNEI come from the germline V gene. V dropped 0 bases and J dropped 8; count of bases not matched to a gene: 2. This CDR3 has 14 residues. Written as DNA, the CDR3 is TGTGCCAGCAGTGAAGCTAGCGGGAGACATGAGCAGTTCTTC. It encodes CASSEASGRHEQFF.

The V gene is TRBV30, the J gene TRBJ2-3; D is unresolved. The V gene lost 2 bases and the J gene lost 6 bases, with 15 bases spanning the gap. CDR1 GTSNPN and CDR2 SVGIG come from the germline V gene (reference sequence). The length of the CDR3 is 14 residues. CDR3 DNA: TGTGCCTGGAGTTTGGGGTCCCGTGGGGATACGCAGTATTTT. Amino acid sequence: CAWSLGSRGDTQYF.

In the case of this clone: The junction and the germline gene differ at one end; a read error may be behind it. CDR3 region: CASSVQKTPTNEKLFF. CDR3 DNA sequence: TGTGCTAGCAGCGTCCAGAAGACTCCAACTAATGAAAAACTGTTTTTT. This chain uses TRBV7-7 with TRBJ1-4; D gene ambiguous. Germline CDR1 and CDR2: SSHAT and FNYEAQ (reference sequence). The CDR3 is 16 amino acids.

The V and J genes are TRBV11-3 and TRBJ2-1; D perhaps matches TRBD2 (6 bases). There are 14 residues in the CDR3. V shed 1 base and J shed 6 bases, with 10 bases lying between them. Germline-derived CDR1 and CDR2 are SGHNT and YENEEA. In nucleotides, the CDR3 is TGTGCCAGCAGCTTAGGTGGGGGGACCAATGAGCAGTTCTTC. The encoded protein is CASSLGGGTNEQFF.

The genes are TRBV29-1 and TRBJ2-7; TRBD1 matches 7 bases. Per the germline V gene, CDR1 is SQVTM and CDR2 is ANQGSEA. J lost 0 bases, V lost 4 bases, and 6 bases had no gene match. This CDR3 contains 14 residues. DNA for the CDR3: TGCAGCGTTGGTTCCTGGGACAGCTCCTACGAGCAGTACTTC. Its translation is CSVGSWDSSYEQYF.

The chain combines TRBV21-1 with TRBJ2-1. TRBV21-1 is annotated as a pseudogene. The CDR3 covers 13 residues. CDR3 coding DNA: TGTGCCAGCCTCCATCGCACGAACAATGAGCAGTTCTTC. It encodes CASLHRTNNEQFF.